The next 9 T cell receptor beta chains were all read from a single sample in a study of post-analysis software for immune sequencing data. Overall study findings and caveats: Patients carried roughly five TRBV segments more frequently than controls did, and TRBV5-6, TRBV5-1 and TRBV20-1 were among them.

Which antigens these TCRs recognize remains unknown. Presence of unique molecular identifiers characterized the TCR beta cDNA libraries. TCRdb recomputed calls from the PCR reads with MiXCR, one row per CDR3 protein. The repertoire holds hundreds of thousands of distinct CDR3 sequences, with over 35% as singletons. The sample consisted of blood. The receptor source for this set is a girl between 5 and 17 years old with multiple sclerosis.

The chain uses TRBV6-5 and TRBJ1-5; the match to TRBD1 covers 9 bases. The length of the CDR3 is 15 residues. The germline V gene has CDR1 MNHEY and CDR2 SVGAGI. Losses at the gene ends were 0 bases for V and 9 bases for J; bases not matched to a gene: 6. CDR3 protein: CASSYSTGQGLPQHF. CDR3 bases: TGTGCCAGCAGTTACTCGACGGGACAGGGACTGCCCCAGCATTTT.

This clonotype ranks as medium-sized. The gene calls are TRBV29-1 and TRBJ2-5; the D is unclear. This CDR3 spans 13 amino acids. In germline, CDR1 is SQVTM, CDR2 ANQGSEA. V lost 0 bases and J lost 7, with 12 bases in between. CDR3 sequence: CSVEDWLVGTQYF. As DNA, the CDR3 is TGCAGCGTTGAAGATTGGCTGGTAGGGACCCAGTACTTC.

The chain links TRBV20-1 to TRBJ2-7; a weak D match, TRBD2 (5 bases). The J call may not be correct, given that the DNA end is closer to TRBJ2-5. The CDR3 runs to 13 residues. CDR1 is DFQATT and CDR2 is SNEGSKA in the germline V gene (reference sequence). The CDR3, as DNA: TGCAGTGCTACGAGGACGGAGGAAGAGACCCAGTACTTC. Translated: CSATRTEEETQYF.

The chain has TRBV9 and TRBJ2-3, with 7 bases aligning to TRBD2. Germline V gives CDR1 SGDLS, CDR2 YYNGEE. The length of the CDR3 is 15 residues. J gave up 1 base and V 0 bases, and 2 bases lay outside the gene matches. The chain's CDR3 is CASSVVAGGTDTQYF. The DNA for the CDR3 is TGTGCCAGCAGCGTAGTTGCGGGAGGCACAGATACGCAGTATTTT.

The J gene is TRBJ1-2, the V gene TRBV7-9, with 7 positions matching TRBD1. Looked up from germline, CDR1 is SEHNR and CDR2 is FQNEAQ (reference sequence). The V segment lost 5 bases and the J segment 6 bases; nucleotides outside the gene matches: 3. The CDR3 sequence is 12 residues long. This chain's CDR3 is CASSHDRDGYTF. In DNA, the CDR3 is TGTGCCAGCAGCCATGACAGGGATGGCTACACCTTC.

The chain links TRBV7-2 to TRBJ2-5; D perhaps matches TRBD2 (6 bases). CDR1 and CDR2 from the germline V gene are SGHTA and FQGNSA. The V end lost 0 bases, the J end lost 4 bases, and 30 bases lay between the germline ends. The CDR3 length is 21 residues. CDR3: CASSLAGGPKTWESEGETQYF. CDR3 in DNA: TGTGCCAGCAGCTTAGCGGGGGGACCGAAGACATGGGAATCAGAGGGAGAGACCCAGTACTTC.

The chain employs TRBV6-5 and TRBJ1-4; no clear D. This CDR3 is built from 15 residues. V lost 3 bases to trimming and J lost 7 bases, with 15 bases between them. Looked up from germline, CDR1 is MNHEY and CDR2 is SVGAGI. CDR3 nucleotide sequence: TGTGCCAGCAGTTATGGGAGGGTAGGCTTTGAAAAACTGTTTTTT. This translates into CASSYGRVGFEKLFF.

V gene TRBV5-1 combines with J gene TRBJ2-5, with 7 bases aligning to TRBD2. Germline V gene sequence: CDR1 SGHRS, CDR2 YFSETQ. This CDR3 is built from 16 residues. The V gene end was trimmed by 5 bases and the J gene end by 5 bases; junction bases not matched to a gene: 15. The CDR3 region is CASSLDSSGQGETQYF. CDR3 bases: TGCGCCAGCAGTCTTGACTCTAGCGGCCAAGGGGAGACCCAGTACTTC.

The genes are TRBV12-3 or TRBV12-4 and TRBJ2-5; no firm D call. V dropped 1 base and J dropped 5 bases, with 8 bases sitting between them. The CDR3 is made up of 13 amino acids. The CDR3 loop is CASSLGHGETQYF. The CDR3 DNA sequence: TGTGCCAGCAGTTTAGGACATGGGGAGACCCAGTACTTC.